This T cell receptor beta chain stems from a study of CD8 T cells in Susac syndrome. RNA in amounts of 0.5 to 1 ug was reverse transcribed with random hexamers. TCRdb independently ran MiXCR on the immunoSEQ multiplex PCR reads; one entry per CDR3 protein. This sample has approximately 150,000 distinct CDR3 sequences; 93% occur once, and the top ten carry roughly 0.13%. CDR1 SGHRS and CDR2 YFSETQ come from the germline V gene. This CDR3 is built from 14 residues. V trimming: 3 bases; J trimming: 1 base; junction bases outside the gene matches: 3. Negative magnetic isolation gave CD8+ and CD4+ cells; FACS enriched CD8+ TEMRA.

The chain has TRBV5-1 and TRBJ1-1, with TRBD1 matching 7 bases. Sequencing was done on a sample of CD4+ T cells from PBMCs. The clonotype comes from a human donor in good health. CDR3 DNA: TGCGCCAGCAGCTACAGGGGTAAGAACACTGAAGCTTTCTTT. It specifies CASSYRGKNTEAFF.